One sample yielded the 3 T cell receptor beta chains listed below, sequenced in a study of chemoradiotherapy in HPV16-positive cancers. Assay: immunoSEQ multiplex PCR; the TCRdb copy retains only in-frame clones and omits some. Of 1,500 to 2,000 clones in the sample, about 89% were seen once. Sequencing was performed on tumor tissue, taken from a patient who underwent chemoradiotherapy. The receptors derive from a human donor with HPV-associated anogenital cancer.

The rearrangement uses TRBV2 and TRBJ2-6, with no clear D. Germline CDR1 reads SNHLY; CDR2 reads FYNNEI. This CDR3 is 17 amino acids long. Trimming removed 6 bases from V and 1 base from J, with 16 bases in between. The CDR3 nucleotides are TGTGCCAGCAGATTCGGTTACATGATGTCTGGGGCCAACGTCCTGACTTTC. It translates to CASRFGYMMSGANVLTF.

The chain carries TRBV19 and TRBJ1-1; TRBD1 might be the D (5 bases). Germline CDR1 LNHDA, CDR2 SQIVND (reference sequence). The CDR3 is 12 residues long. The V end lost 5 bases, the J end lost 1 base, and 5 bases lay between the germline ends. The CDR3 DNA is TGTGCCAGTAGTGGGGGGAACACTGAAGCTTTCTTT. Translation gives CASSGGNTEAFF.

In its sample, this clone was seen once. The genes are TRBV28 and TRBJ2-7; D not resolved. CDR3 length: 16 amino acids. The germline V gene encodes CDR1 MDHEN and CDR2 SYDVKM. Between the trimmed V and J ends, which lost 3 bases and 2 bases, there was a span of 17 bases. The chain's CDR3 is CASSLIAFSGAYEQYF. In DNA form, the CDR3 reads TGTGCCAGCAGTTTGATCGCGTTTTCGGGCGCCTACGAGCAGTACTTC.